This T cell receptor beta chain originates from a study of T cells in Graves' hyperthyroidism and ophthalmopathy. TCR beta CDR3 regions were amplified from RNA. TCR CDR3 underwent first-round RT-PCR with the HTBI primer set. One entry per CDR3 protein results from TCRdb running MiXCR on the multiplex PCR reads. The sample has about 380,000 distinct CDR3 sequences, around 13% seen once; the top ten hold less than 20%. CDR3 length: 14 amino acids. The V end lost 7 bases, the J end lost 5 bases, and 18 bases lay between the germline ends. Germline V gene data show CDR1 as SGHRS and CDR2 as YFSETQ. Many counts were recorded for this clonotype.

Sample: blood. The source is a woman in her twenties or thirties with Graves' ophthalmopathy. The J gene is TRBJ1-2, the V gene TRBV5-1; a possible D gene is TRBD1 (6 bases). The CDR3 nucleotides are TGCGCCAGCTGCCCTACCGGGACACTTTATGGCTACACCTTC. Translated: CASCPTGTLYGYTF.